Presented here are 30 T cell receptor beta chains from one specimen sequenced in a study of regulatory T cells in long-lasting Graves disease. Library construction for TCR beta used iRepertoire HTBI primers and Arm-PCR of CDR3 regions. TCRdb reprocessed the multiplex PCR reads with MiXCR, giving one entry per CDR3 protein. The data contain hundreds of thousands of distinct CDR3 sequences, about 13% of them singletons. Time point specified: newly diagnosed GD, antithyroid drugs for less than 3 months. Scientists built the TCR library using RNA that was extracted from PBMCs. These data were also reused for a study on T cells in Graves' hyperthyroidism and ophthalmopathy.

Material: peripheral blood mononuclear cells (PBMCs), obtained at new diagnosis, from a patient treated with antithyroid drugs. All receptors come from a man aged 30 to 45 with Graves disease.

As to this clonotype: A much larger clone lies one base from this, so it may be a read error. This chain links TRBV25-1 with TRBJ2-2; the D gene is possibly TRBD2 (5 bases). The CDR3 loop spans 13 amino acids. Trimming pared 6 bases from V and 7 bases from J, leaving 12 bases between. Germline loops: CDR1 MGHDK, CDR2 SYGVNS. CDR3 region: CASRRLAGGELFF. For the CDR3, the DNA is TGTGCCAGCAGACGATTGGCGGGCGGGGAGCTGTTTTTT.

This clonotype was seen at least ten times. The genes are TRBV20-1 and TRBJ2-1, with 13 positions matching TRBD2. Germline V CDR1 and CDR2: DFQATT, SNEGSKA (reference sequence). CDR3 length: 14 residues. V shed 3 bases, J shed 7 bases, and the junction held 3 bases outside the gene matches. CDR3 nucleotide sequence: TGCAGTGCTAGGGGACTAGCGGGAACGAATGAGCAGTTCTTC. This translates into CSARGLAGTNEQFF.

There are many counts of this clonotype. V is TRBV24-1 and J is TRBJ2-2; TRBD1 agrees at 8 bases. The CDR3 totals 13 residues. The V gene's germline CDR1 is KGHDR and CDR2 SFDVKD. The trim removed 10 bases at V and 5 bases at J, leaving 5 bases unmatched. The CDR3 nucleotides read TGTGCCACTGGACAGGGACGGACCGGGGAGCTGTTTTTT. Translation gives CATGQGRTGELFF.

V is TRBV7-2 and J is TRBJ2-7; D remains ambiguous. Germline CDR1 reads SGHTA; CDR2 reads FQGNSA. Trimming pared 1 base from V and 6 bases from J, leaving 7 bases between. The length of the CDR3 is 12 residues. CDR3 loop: CASSLGLSEQYF. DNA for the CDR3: TGTGCCAGCAGCTTAGGCCTAAGCGAGCAGTACTTC.

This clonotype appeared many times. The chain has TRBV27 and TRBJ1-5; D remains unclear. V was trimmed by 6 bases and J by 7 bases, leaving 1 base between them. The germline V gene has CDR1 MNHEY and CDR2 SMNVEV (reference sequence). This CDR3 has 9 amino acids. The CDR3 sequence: CASRQPQHF. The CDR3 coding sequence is TGTGCCAGCAGACAGCCCCAGCATTTT.

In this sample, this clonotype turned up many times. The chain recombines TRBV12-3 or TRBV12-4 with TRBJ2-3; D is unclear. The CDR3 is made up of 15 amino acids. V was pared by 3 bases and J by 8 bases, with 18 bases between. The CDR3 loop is CASSLLQSEAPTQYF. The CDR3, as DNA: TGTGCCAGCAGTTTGCTTCAAAGTGAAGCCCCTACGCAGTATTTT.

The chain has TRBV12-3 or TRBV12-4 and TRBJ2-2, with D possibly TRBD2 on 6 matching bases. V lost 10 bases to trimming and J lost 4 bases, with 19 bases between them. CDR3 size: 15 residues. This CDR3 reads CAILVGLLATGELFF. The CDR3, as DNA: TGTGCCATACTTGTGGGACTCCTCGCCACCGGGGAGCTGTTTTTT.

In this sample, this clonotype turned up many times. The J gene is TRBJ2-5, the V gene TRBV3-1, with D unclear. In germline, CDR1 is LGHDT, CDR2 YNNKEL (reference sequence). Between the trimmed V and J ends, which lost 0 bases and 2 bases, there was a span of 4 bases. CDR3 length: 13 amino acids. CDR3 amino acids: CASSQDIQETQYF. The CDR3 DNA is TGTGCCAGCAGCCAAGACATTCAAGAGACCCAGTACTTC.

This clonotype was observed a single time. In DNA form, the CDR3 reads TGTGCCAGTAGTACCCCCCCCAGCGGGAGGGGTATTGAGCAGTTCTTC. Protein: CASSTPPSGRGIEQFF. V usage is TRBV19 and J usage is TRBJ2-1; 10 bases fit TRBD2. The CDR3 is 16 residues long. V lost 4 bases to trimming and J lost 9 bases; unmatched junction nucleotides: 12. The germline V gene encodes CDR1 LNHDA and CDR2 SQIVND (reference sequence).

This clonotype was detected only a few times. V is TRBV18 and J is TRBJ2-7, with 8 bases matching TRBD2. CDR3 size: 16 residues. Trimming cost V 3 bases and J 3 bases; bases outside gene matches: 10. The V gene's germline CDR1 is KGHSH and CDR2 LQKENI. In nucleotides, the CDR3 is TGTGCCAGCTCACCCGAGACTAGCGCGTCGTTCTACGAGCAGTACTTC. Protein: CASSPETSASFYEQYF.

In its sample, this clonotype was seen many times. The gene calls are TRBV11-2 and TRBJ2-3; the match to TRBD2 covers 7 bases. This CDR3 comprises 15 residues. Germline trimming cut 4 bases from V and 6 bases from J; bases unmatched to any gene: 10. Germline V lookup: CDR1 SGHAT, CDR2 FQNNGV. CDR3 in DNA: TGTGCCAGCAGCTCCGGACTAGTATTAGGGGATACGCAGTATTTT. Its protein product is CASSSGLVLGDTQYF.

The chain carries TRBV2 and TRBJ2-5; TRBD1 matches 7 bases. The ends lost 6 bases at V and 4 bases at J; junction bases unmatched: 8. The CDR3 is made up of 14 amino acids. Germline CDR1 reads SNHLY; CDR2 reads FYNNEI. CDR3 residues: CASRVTGDVETQYF. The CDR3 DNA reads TGTGCCAGCAGAGTTACAGGGGACGTAGAGACCCAGTACTTC. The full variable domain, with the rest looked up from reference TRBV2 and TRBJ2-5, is EPEVTQTPSHQVTQMGQEVILRCVPISNHLYFYWYRQILGQKVEFLVSFYNNEISEKSEIFDDQFSVERPDGSNFTLKIRSTKLEDSAMYFCASRVTGDVETQYFGPGTRLLVL.

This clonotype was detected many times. The CDR3 sequence is CSARIDYEQYF. CDR3 DNA sequence: TGCAGTGCTAGGATCGACTACGAGCAGTACTTC. V gene TRBV20-1 combines with J gene TRBJ2-7; D is unclear. This CDR3 has 11 amino acids. V shed 3 bases and J shed 3 bases, with 6 bases lying between them. The germline V gene has CDR1 DFQATT and CDR2 SNEGSKA (reference sequence).

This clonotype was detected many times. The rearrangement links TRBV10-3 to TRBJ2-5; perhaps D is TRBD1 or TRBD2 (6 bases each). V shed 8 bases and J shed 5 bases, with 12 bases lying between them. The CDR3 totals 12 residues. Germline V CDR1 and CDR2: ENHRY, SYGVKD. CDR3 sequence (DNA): TGTGCCATCGGGAGAGGGGGGGAGACCCAGTACTTC. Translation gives CAIGRGGETQYF.

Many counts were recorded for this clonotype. The CDR3 region is CASSLTQDNEQFF. The CDR3 bases are TGTGCCAGCAGCTTAACCCAAGACAATGAGCAGTTCTTC. V is TRBV7-3 and J is TRBJ2-1; D unresolved. This CDR3 is built from 13 residues. Germline CDR1 SGHTA, CDR2 FQGTGA. Trimming stripped 0 bases from V and 5 bases from J, with 5 bases between.

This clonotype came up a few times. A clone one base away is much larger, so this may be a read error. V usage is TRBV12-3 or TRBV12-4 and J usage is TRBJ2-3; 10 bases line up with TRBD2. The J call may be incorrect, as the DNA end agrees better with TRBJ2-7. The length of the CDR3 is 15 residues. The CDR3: CASGLGVAGGYEQYF. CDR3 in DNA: TGTGCCAGCGGTTTAGGAGTAGCGGGAGGCTACGAGCAGTACTTC.

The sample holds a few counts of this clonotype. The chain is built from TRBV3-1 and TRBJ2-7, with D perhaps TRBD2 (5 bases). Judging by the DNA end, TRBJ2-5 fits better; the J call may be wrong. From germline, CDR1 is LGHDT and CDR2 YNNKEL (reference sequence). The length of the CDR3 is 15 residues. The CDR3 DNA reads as TGTGCCAGCAGCCAAGTGGGCGGAGCGGAGGAGACCCAGTACTTC. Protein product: CASSQVGGAEETQYF.

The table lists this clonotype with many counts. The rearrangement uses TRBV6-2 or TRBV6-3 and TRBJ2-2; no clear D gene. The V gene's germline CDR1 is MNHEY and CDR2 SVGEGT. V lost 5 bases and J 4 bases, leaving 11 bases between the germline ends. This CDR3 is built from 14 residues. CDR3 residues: CASSRTLGTGELFF. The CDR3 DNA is TGTGCCAGCAGTCGTACGTTAGGCACCGGGGAGCTGTTTTTT.

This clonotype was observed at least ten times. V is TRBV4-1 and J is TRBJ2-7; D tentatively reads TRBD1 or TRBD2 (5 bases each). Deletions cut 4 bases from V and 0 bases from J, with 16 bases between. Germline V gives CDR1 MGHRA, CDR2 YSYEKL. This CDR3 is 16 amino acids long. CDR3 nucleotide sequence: TGCGCCAGCAGCCTGGGTGGGGGACCGAGCTCCTACGAGCAGTACTTC. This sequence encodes CASSLGGGPSSYEQYF.

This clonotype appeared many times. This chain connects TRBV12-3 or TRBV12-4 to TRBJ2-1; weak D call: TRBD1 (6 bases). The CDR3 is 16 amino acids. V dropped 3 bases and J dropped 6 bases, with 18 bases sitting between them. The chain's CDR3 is CASSFILDMGANEQFF. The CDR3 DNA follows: TGTGCCAGCAGTTTTATTTTGGATATGGGGGCCAATGAGCAGTTCTTC.

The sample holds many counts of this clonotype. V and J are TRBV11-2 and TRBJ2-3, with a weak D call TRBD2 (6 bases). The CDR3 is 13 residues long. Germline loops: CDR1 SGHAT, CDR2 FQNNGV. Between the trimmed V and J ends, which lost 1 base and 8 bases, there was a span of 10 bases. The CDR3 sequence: CASSLASEGTQYF. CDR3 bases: TGTGCCAGCAGCTTAGCCTCGGAGGGTACGCAGTATTTT.

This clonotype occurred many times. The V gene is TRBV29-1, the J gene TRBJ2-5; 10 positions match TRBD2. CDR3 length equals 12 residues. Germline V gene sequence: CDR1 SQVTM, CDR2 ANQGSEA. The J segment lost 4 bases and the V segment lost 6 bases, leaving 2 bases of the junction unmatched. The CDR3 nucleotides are TGCAGCGTACCTAGCGGGAGAGAGACCCAGTACTTC. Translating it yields CSVPSGRETQYF.

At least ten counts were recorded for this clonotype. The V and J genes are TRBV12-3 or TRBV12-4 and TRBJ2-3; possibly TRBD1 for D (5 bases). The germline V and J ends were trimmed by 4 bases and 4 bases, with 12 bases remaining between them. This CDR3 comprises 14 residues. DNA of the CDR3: TGTGCCAGCAGTTCGTACCCAGGGCCAGATACGCAGTATTTT. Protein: CASSSYPGPDTQYF.

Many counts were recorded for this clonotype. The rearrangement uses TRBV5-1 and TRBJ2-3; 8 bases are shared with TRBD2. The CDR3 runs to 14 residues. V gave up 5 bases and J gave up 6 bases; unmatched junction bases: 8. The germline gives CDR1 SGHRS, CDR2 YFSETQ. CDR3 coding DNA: TGCGCCAGCAGAGAACGGGAGGGCCACGATACGCAGTATTTT. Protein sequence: CASREREGHDTQYF.

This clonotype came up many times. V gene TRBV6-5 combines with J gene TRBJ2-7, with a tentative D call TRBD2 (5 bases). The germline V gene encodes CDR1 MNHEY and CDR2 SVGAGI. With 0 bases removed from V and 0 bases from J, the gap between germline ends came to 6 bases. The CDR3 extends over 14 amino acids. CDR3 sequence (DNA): TGTGCCAGCAGTTACTCCGAGGGCTCCTACGAGCAGTACTTC. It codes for CASSYSEGSYEQYF.

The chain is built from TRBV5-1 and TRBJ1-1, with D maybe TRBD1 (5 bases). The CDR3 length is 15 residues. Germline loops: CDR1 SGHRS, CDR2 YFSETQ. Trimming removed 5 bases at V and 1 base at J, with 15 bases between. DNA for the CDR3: TGCGCCAGCAGTTTCGCCGGGACGGGGAACACTGAAGCTTTCTTT. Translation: CASSFAGTGNTEAFF.

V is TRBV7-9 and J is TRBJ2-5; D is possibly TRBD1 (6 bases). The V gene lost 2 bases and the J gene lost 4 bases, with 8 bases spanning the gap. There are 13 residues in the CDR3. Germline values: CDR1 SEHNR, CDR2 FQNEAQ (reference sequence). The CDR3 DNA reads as TGTGCCAGCAGCTTACCCAGGGGAGAGACCCAGTACTTC. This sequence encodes CASSLPRGETQYF.

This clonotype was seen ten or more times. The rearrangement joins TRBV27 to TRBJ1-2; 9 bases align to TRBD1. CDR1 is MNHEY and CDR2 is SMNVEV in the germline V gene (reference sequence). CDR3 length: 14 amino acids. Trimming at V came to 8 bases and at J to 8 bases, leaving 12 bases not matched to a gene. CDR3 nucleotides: TGTGCCAGCCGTACCTTTGGGACAGGGAAAGGCTACACCTTC. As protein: CASRTFGTGKGYTF.

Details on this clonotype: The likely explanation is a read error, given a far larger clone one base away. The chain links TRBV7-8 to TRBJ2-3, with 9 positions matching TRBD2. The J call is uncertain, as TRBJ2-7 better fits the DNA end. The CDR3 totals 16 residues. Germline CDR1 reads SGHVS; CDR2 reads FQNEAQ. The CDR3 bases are TGTGCCAGCAGGCCCTTACTAGCGGGCGGAAACAATGAGCAGTACTTC. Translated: CASRPLLAGGNNEQYF.

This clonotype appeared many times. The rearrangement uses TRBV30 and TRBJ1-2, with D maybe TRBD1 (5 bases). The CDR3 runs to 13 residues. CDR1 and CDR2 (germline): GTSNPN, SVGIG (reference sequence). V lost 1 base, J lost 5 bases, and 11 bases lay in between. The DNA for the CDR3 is TGTGCCTGGAGTGAAAGGGGCCTTTATGGCTACACCTTC. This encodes CAWSERGLYGYTF.